These T cell receptor beta chains were read from a single sample in a study of blood T cell repertoires in COVID-19. Sequencing was performed with immunoSEQ multiplex PCR; in TCRdb, only in-frame clones are kept and a portion is missing. The sample has about 120,000 clones, 80% to 90% seen once. Sequencing input: peripheral blood. The receptors originated from a human donor in a cohort sampled during active COVID-19. CDR3s include the opening cysteine and the closing phenylalanine or tryptophan. A D gene is named only where the DNA matches it firmly. For some rows the clone size is stated as once, few or many, or as a class when expanded; others skip it.

>.|TRBV3-1/TRBV3-2|TRBJ2-3|TRBD2
CASSQETSVTDTQYF
TGTGCCAGCAGCCAAGAGACTAGCGTCACAGATACGCAGTATTTT
>.|TRBV6-5|TRBJ2-3|TRBD1
CASEYGTEQTDTQYF
TGTGCCAGCGAATACGGGACAGAACAAACAGATACGCAGTATTTT
>few|TRBV2|TRBJ1-4|.
CASNRRREKLFF
TGTGCCAGCAATCGGAGGAGGGAAAAACTGTTTTTT
>.|TRBV4-3|TRBJ1-1|.
CASSQGTALNTEAFF
TGCGCCAGCAGCCAAGGGACAGCCCTGAACACTGAAGCTTTCTTT
>few|TRBV2|TRBJ2-7|TRBD1
CAGLRGQGPYEQYF
TGTGCCGGCCTCCGGGGACAGGGTCCCTACGAGCAGTACTTC
>.|TRBV7-6|TRBJ2-1|TRBD2
CASSLASGGNEQFF
TGTGCCAGCAGCTTAGCTAGCGGGGGGAATGAGCAGTTCTTC
>.|TRBV18|TRBJ2-5|.
CASSPPYETQYF
TGTGCCAGCTCACCACCGTATGAGACCCAGTACTTC
>.|TRBV19|TRBJ2-2|.
CASSIGTMITGELFF
TGTGCCAGTAGTATCGGGACAATGATCACCGGGGAGCTGTTTTTT
>.|TRBV19|TRBJ1-4|.
CASNPNRASRDNEKLFF
TGTGCCAGTAACCCCAACAGGGCATCGCGAGATAATGAAAAACTGTTTTTT
>.|TRBV5-1|TRBJ1-1|.
CASSPSGRTEAFF
TGCGCCAGCAGCCCCTCCGGGAGAACTGAAGCTTTCTTT
>.|TRBV4-3|TRBJ2-1|TRBD2
CASSQGLAGRGEQFF
TGCGCCAGCAGCCAAGGCCTAGCGGGCAGGGGTGAGCAGTTCTTC
>.|TRBV5-4|TRBJ1-4|TRBD1
CASSLTGTGGSEKLFF
TGTGCCAGCAGCTTAACCGGGACAGGGGGTAGTGAAAAACTGTTTTTT
>.|TRBV5-4|TRBJ1-1|TRBD1
CASSATGTGNTEAFF
TGTGCCAGCAGCGCAACCGGGACAGGGAACACTGAAGCTTTCTTT
>.|TRBV28|TRBJ2-7|.
CASNRDTYEQYF
TGTGCCAGTAACAGGGATACCTACGAGCAGTACTTC